The next 8 T cell receptor beta chains were all read from a single sample in a study of shared clonotypes between healthy human individuals. Sequencing was performed with immunoSEQ multiplex PCR; in TCRdb, only in-frame clones are kept and a portion is missing. The profile shows a few million clones, about 90% of them singletons. The sequenced material came from naive CD4+ T cells from PBMCs. Subset indicated: CD45RA+ positively selected. These receptors all stem from a man younger than 30 in good health. Some clones in this sample may be carry-over from other donors' samples.

V and J are TRBV28 and TRBJ2-7, with TRBD2 matching 12 bases. CDR3 size: 15 residues. V lost 5 bases, J lost 2 bases, and 4 bases stayed unmatched. Germline V gene sequence: CDR1 MDHEN, CDR2 SYDVKM. Here the CDR3 reads CASSPTSGRTYEQYF. Here the CDR3 DNA reads TGTGCCAGCAGTCCGACTAGCGGGAGAACCTACGAGCAGTACTTC.

The J gene is TRBJ2-1, the V gene TRBV7-8; TRBD2 agrees at 10 bases. This CDR3 contains 16 residues. From germline, CDR1 is SGHVS and CDR2 FQNEAQ. With V trimmed by 0 bases and J by 4 bases, 3 bases remained unmatched. CDR3 in DNA: TGTGCCAGCAGCTTAGCGCTAGCGGGAGTGTACAATGAGCAGTTCTTC. As protein: CASSLALAGVYNEQFF.

The chain recombines TRBV6-1 with TRBJ2-3, with D perhaps TRBD1 (5 bases). This CDR3 contains 15 residues. Trimming pared 2 bases from V and 2 bases from J, leaving 11 bases between. Germline-derived CDR1 and CDR2 are MNHNS and SASEGT. The CDR3 nucleotides read TGTGCCAGCAGTGAATGGACATACTACACAGATACGCAGTATTTT. Amino acid sequence: CASSEWTYYTDTQYF.

This rearrangement joins TRBV5-1 to TRBJ2-7, with TRBD2 matching 12 bases. The V segment lost 0 bases and the J segment 0 bases; nucleotides outside the gene matches: 7. The CDR3 runs 18 residues. Germline V gives CDR1 SGHRS, CDR2 YFSETQ. CDR3 in DNA: TGCGCCAGCAGCTTGGGACTAGCGGGAGTTCTCGGCTCCTACGAGCAGTACTTC. Translated, it gives CASSLGLAGVLGSYEQYF. Complete variable domain (other parts from reference TRBV5-1 and TRBJ2-7): KAGVTQTPRYLIKTRGQQVTLSCSPISGHRSVSWYQQTPGQGLQFLFEYFSETQRNKGNFPGRFSGRQFSNSRSEMNVSTLELGDSALYLCASSLGLAGVLGSYEQYFGPGTRLTVT.

This chain connects TRBV6-6 to TRBJ1-1; TRBD1 aligns across 10 bases. The CDR3 covers 13 residues. V lost 8 bases to trimming and J lost 6 bases; unmatched junction nucleotides: 6. The germline V gene has CDR1 MNHNY and CDR2 SVGAGI (reference sequence). For the CDR3, the DNA is TGTGCCAGCCTTAGACAGGGGGCGTCTGAAGCTTTCTTT. Translation: CASLRQGASEAFF.

With respect to this clone: This CDR3 is also generated by other DNA sequences in the sample. The rearrangement links TRBV5-1 to TRBJ1-2, with D possibly TRBD1 on 6 matching bases. V was pared by 1 base and J by 6 bases, with 10 bases between. This CDR3 region has 13 residues. The germline V gene has CDR1 SGHRS and CDR2 YFSETQ. The DNA for the CDR3 is TGCGCCAGCAGCTTGCGGGCAGGGGATGGCTACACCTTC. Protein sequence: CASSLRAGDGYTF.

The V gene is TRBV5-1, the J gene TRBJ2-5, with a tentative D call TRBD1 (5 bases). Trimming shortened V by 5 bases and J by 0 bases, and 8 bases separated the two germline ends. The CDR3 extends over 13 amino acids. Germline V lookup: CDR1 SGHRS, CDR2 YFSETQ. The chain's CDR3 is CASRAGNQETQYF. The CDR3 DNA sequence: TGCGCCAGCAGGGCAGGGAACCAAGAGACCCAGTACTTC.

The chain uses TRBV23-1 and TRBJ2-7, with 7 positions matching TRBD2. TRBV23-1 belongs to the ORF category, with a function that is uncertain. The CDR3 runs 16 residues. V shed 2 bases and J 0 bases; nucleotides not matched to a gene: 7. CDR3: CASSQRGLAGSYEQYF. CDR3 in DNA: TGCGCCAGCAGTCAACGCGGGTTAGCGGGCTCCTACGAGCAGTACTTC.